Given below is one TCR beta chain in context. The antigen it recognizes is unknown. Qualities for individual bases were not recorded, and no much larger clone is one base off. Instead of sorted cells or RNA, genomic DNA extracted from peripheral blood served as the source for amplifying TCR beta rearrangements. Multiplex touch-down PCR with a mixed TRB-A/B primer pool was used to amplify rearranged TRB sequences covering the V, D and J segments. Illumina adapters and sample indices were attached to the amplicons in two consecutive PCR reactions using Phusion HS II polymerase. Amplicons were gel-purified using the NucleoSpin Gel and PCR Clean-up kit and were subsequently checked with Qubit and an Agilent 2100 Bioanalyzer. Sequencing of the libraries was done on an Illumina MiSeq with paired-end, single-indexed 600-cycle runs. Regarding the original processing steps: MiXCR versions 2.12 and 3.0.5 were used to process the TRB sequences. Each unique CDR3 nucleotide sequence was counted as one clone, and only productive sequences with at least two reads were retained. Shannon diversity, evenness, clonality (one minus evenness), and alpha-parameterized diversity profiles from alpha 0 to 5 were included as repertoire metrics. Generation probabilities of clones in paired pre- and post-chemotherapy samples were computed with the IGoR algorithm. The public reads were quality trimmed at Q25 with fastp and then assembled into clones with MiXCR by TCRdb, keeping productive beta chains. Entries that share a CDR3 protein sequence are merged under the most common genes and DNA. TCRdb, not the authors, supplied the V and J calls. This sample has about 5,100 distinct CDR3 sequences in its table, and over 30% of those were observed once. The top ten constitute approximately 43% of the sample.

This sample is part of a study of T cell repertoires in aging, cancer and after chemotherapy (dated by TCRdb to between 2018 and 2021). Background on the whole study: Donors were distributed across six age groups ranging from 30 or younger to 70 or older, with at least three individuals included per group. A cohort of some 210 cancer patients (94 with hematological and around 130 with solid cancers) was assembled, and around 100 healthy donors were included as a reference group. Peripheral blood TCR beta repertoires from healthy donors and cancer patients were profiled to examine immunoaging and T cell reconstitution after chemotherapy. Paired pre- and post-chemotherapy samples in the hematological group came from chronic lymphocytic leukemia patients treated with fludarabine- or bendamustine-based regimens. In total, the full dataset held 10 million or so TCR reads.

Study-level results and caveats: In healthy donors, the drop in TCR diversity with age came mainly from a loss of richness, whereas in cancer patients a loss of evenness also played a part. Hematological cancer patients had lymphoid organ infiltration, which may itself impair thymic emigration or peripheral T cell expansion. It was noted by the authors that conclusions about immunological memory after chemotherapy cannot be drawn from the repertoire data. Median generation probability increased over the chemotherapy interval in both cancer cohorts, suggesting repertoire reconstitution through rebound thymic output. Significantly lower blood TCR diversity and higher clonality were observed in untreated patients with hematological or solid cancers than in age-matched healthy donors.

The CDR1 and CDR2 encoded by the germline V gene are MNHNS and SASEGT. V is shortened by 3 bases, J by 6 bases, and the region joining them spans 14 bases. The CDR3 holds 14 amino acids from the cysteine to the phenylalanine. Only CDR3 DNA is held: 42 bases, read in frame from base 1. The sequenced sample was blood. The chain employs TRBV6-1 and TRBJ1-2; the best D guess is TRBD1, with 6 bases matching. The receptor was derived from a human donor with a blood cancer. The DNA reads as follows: TGTGCCAGCAGTGAGGGGGGCTGGATAAATGGCTACACCTTC. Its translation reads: CASSEGGWINGYTF.